A selection of T cell receptor beta chains follows, all from one sample in a study of blood T cell repertoires in COVID-19. Here immunoSEQ multiplex PCR was the method, and the copy in TCRdb shows in-frame clones only, minus some. This table has hundreds of thousands of clones, just over 85% appearing once. The sequenced material came from peripheral blood. These receptors came from a man aged 45 to 65 with acute or convalescent COVID-19. CDR3s include the opening cysteine and the closing phenylalanine or tryptophan. A D gene is named only where the DNA matches it firmly. For some rows the clone size is stated as once, few or many, or as a class when expanded; others skip it.

V gene: TRBV11-2
clone size: .
CDR3 length: 13
D gene: .
J gene: TRBJ2-5
CDR3 DNA: TGTGCCAGCAGCTCAGACCTAGAAGAGACCCAGTACTTC
CDR3 protein: CASSSDLEETQYF

V gene: TRBV2
clone size: few
CDR3 length: 14
D gene: TRBD1
J gene: TRBJ1-5
CDR3 DNA: TGTGCCAGCAGTCGACAGGGGGGCAATCAGCCCCAGCATTTT
CDR3 protein: CASSRQGGNQPQHF

V gene: TRBV9
clone size: .
CDR3 length: 13
D gene: .
J gene: TRBJ2-3
CDR3 DNA: TGTGCCAGCAGCGCGCTGACAGCAGATACGCAGTATTTT
CDR3 protein: CASSALTADTQYF

V gene: TRBV19
clone size: .
CDR3 length: 14
D gene: .
J gene: TRBJ1-2
CDR3 DNA: TGTGCCAGTACCCCGGGACAAAGGCGTCGCGGCTACACCTTC
CDR3 protein: CASTPGQRRRGYTF

V gene: TRBV28
clone size: .
CDR3 length: 14
D gene: TRBD1
J gene: TRBJ1-2
CDR3 DNA: TGTGCCAGCAGAACCGACAGGGGGCGGAGGGGCTACACCTTC
CDR3 protein: CASRTDRGRRGYTF

V gene: TRBV25-1
clone size: .
CDR3 length: 11
D gene: .
J gene: TRBJ1-2
CDR3 DNA: TGTGCCAGCAGGGCCACCTATGGCTACACCTTC
CDR3 protein: CASRATYGYTF

V gene: TRBV5-5
clone size: .
CDR3 length: 15
D gene: .
J gene: TRBJ1-1
CDR3 DNA: TGTGCCAGCAGCTTGGGACAGACAGGGAACACTGAAGCTTTCTTT
CDR3 protein: CASSLGQTGNTEAFF

V gene: TRBV9
clone size: .
CDR3 length: 14
D gene: .
J gene: TRBJ2-1
CDR3 DNA: TGTGCCAGCAGCGTAGTTGGGGGCGTCAATGAGCAGTTCTTC
CDR3 protein: CASSVVGGVNEQFF

V gene: TRBV6-6
clone size: few
CDR3 length: 15
D gene: .
J gene: TRBJ1-5
CDR3 DNA: TGTGCCAGCAGTCGGGTTGGCAATCCCAATCAGCCCCAGCATTTT
CDR3 protein: CASSRVGNPNQPQHF

V gene: TRBV5-1
clone size: once
CDR3 length: 17
D gene: TRBD2
J gene: TRBJ2-3
CDR3 DNA: TGCGCCAGCAGCTTGGCCCCTAGCGGGGGGAGCACAGATACGCAGTATTTT
CDR3 protein: CASSLAPSGGSTDTQYF

V gene: TRBV19
clone size: .
CDR3 length: 14
D gene: .
J gene: TRBJ1-4
CDR3 DNA: TGTGCCAGTAGGGAGGGCTCGGCTAATGAAAAACTGTTTTTT
CDR3 protein: CASREGSANEKLFF

V gene: TRBV4-2
clone size: .
CDR3 length: 20
D gene: TRBD2
J gene: TRBJ2-1
CDR3 DNA: TGTGCCAGCAGCCTTCAGTGGACTAGCGGGGGGGCCCAATCCTACAATGAGCAGTTCTTC
CDR3 protein: CASSLQWTSGGAQSYNEQFF

V gene: TRBV19
clone size: few
CDR3 length: 13
D gene: .
J gene: TRBJ2-7
CDR3 DNA: TGTGCCAGTAGTGCTGGCCACCTCTCGGAGCAGTACTTC
CDR3 protein: CASSAGHLSEQYF

V gene: TRBV10-1
clone size: .
CDR3 length: 12
D gene: .
J gene: TRBJ2-2
CDR3 DNA: TGCGCCAGCAGTGAGCTCGGCGGGGAGCTGTTTTTT
CDR3 protein: CASSELGGELFF

V gene: TRBV6-5
clone size: .
CDR3 length: 13
D gene: .
J gene: TRBJ1-6
CDR3 DNA: TGTGCCAGCAGGGCAGGGTTTAATTCACCCCTCCACTTT
CDR3 protein: CASRAGFNSPLHF

V gene: TRBV5-1
clone size: .
CDR3 length: 15
D gene: TRBD1
J gene: TRBJ2-5
CDR3 DNA: TGCGCCAGCAGCTTGCGGGGACAGATCGAAGAGACCCAGTACTTC
CDR3 protein: CASSLRGQIEETQYF

V gene: TRBV11-3
clone size: .
CDR3 length: 13
D gene: .
J gene: TRBJ2-2
CDR3 DNA: TGTGCCAGCAGCTCCGAGGGAACCGGGGAGCTGTTTTTT
CDR3 protein: CASSSEGTGELFF

V gene: TRBV7-2
clone size: once
CDR3 length: 15
D gene: .
J gene: TRBJ2-3
CDR3 DNA: TGTGCCAGCAGCTTAACCCAGGGGCGGGCAGATACGCAGTATTTT
CDR3 protein: CASSLTQGRADTQYF

V gene: TRBV7-9
clone size: .
CDR3 length: 14
D gene: TRBD1
J gene: TRBJ2-3
CDR3 DNA: TGTGCCAGCAGCTTGATGGACAGGGTAGATACGCAGTATTTT
CDR3 protein: CASSLMDRVDTQYF

V gene: TRBV5-1
clone size: .
CDR3 length: 14
D gene: TRBD1
J gene: TRBJ1-1
CDR3 DNA: TGCGCCAGCAGCGCGGGACAGGGGCCGGCTGAAGCTTTCTTT
CDR3 protein: CASSAGQGPAEAFF

V gene: TRBV6-1
clone size: .
CDR3 length: 17
D gene: TRBD2
J gene: TRBJ2-1
CDR3 DNA: TGTGCCAGCAGTGAAAATAGCGGGGGGGCAACCCACAATGAGCAGTTCTTC
CDR3 protein: CASSENSGGATHNEQFF